Listed here are 30 T cell receptor beta chains from one sample, sequenced in a study of blood T cell repertoires in COVID-19. The table came from immunoSEQ multiplex PCR; TCRdb's copy has only in-frame clones and leaves some out. The profile shows fewer than 110,000 clones, 80% to 90% of them singletons. The sequenced sample was peripheral blood. The receptors stem from a human donor in a cohort sampled during active COVID-19.

The CDR3 here is CASSLLRGGQFF. The CDR3 coding sequence is TGTGCCAGCAGTTTACTTAGGGGAGGGCAGTTCTTC. The chain uses TRBV28 and TRBJ2-1, with a tentative D call TRBD2 (6 bases). Germline V gene sequence: CDR1 MDHEN, CDR2 SYDVKM. V dropped 2 bases and J dropped 12 bases, with 11 bases sitting between them. The CDR3 has 12 amino acids. Full variable domain (missing parts from reference TRBV28 and TRBJ2-1): DVKVTQSSRYLVKRTGEKVFLECVQDMDHENMFWYRQDPGLGLRLIYFSYDVKMKEKGDIPEGYSVSREKKERFSLILESASTNQTSMYLCASSLLRGGQFFGPGTRLTVL.

The chain is built from TRBV18 and TRBJ2-6; D uncertain. This CDR3 contains 16 residues. Per germline, CDR1 KGHSH and CDR2 LQKENI. The V end lost 3 bases, the J end lost 5 bases, and 14 bases lay between the germline ends. The CDR3 loop reads CASSPLEAGRANVLTF. CDR3 DNA: TGTGCCAGCTCACCCCTCGAGGCCGGAAGGGCCAACGTCCTGACTTTC.

This sequence joins TRBV13 and TRBJ1-2; 9 bases align to TRBD1. The V and J ends lost 5 bases and 4 bases, in that order; junction bases with no gene match: 11. Germline V lookup: CDR1 PRHDT, CDR2 FYEKMQ (reference sequence). The CDR3 length is 16 residues. The CDR3 protein is CASSRSPGQGVYGYTF. DNA for the CDR3: TGTGCCAGCAGCCGGAGCCCGGGACAGGGAGTCTATGGCTACACCTTC.

The sample holds a few counts of this clone. This chain joins TRBV30 and TRBJ2-7; D is unresolved. With 1 base removed from V and 3 bases from J, the gap between germline ends came to 7 bases. The CDR3 sequence is 12 residues long. CDR1 is GTSNPN, CDR2 SVGIG, per germline (reference sequence). The CDR3 sequence is CAWSAPYYEQYF. CDR3 nucleotide sequence: TGTGCCTGGAGTGCCCCCTACTACGAGCAGTACTTC. Drawing the rest from reference TRBV30 and TRBJ2-7, the complete variable domain is SQTIHQWPATLVQPVGSPLSLECTVEGTSNPNLYWYRQAAGRGLQLLFYSVGIGQISSEVPQNLSASRPQDRQFILSSKKLLLSDSGFYLCAWSAPYYEQYFGPGTRLTVT.

V and J are TRBV27 and TRBJ1-2; TRBD1 is a possible D gene (6 bases). The CDR3 covers 15 residues. Germline CDR1 is MNHEY and CDR2 is SMNVEV (reference sequence). The germline V and J ends were trimmed by 0 bases and 4 bases, with 12 bases remaining between them. As DNA, the CDR3 is TGTGCCAGCAGTTTATCGGGGGCAGGGTTCTATGGCTACACCTTC. Its protein is CASSLSGAGFYGYTF.

The chain couples TRBV5-1 to TRBJ2-1; 9 nucleotides align to TRBD2. Germline loops: CDR1 SGHRS, CDR2 YFSETQ. CDR3 length: 15 residues. V lost 1 base to trimming and J lost 6 bases; unmatched junction nucleotides: 5. The DNA of the CDR3 is TGCGCCAGCAGCTTGCAGGCGGGGGGGGGCAATGAGCAGTTCTTC. Translating it yields CASSLQAGGGNEQFF.

J is TRBJ1-1 and V is TRBV7-2; 8 bases line up with TRBD1. CDR1 and CDR2 (germline): SGHTA, FQGNSA. The CDR3 runs to 14 residues. J was trimmed by 5 bases and V by 5 bases; bases with no gene match: 7. This CDR3 reads CASSPGGFWTEAFF. The CDR3 bases are TGTGCCAGCAGCCCAGGGGGCTTTTGGACTGAAGCTTTCTTT.

V and J are TRBV18 and TRBJ1-2; TRBD1 might be the D (6 bases). The V and J ends lost 2 bases and 2 bases respectively, with 9 bases between them. The germline V gene encodes CDR1 KGHSH and CDR2 LQKENI. This CDR3 contains 14 residues. The CDR3 nucleotides read TGTGCCAGCTCACCAACACAGGGCAACTATGGCTACACCTTC. It translates to CASSPTQGNYGYTF.

This rearrangement joins TRBV12-3 or TRBV12-4 to TRBJ2-7; possible D gene TRBD2, 6 bases. The CDR3 sequence is 13 residues long. V dropped 4 bases and J dropped 12 bases, with 19 bases sitting between them. The CDR3 region is CASSSQIAGRPYF. In DNA form, the CDR3 reads TGTGCCAGCAGTTCGCAAATCGCAGGGAGGCCGTACTTC.

V is TRBV6-6 and J is TRBJ2-1; D might be TRBD2 (5 bases). This CDR3 region has 15 residues. V lost 2 bases and J lost 4, with 12 bases in between. Germline V gives CDR1 MNHNY, CDR2 SVGAGI (reference sequence). CDR3 in amino acids: CASSYGSGPYNEQFF. In nucleotides, the CDR3 is TGTGCCAGCAGTTACGGGAGCGGTCCTTACAATGAGCAGTTCTTC.

V usage is TRBV19 and J usage is TRBJ2-7; no clear D gene. There are 11 residues in the CDR3. Per the germline V gene, CDR1 is LNHDA and CDR2 is SQIVND (reference sequence). The V gene lost 6 bases and the J gene lost 0 bases, with 3 bases spanning the gap. In DNA, the CDR3 is TGTGCCAGTAGGGCCTCCTACGAGCAGTACTTC. It codes for CASRASYEQYF.

CDR3 in amino acids: CASSQETGGAFF. The CDR3 DNA follows: TGCGCCAGCAGCCAAGAGACAGGTGGAGCTTTCTTT. V usage is TRBV4-3 and J usage is TRBJ1-1; D perhaps matches TRBD1 (6 bases). Trimming cost V 0 bases and J 10 bases, with 9 bases left between them. CDR1 and CDR2 (germline): LGHNA, YSLEER. There are 12 residues in the CDR3.

The gene calls are TRBV28 and TRBJ2-7, with 15 bases that match TRBD2. V shed 4 bases, J shed 6 bases, and the junction held 4 bases outside the gene matches. The germline CDR1 and CDR2 sequences are MDHEN and SYDVKM. CDR3 length: 15 amino acids. CDR3 DNA: TGTGCCAGCAGTTGGACTAGCGGGAGGGCGAGCGAGCAGTACTTC. Its translation is CASSWTSGRASEQYF. Full variable domain (rest looked up from reference TRBV28 and TRBJ2-7): DVKVTQSSRYLVKRTGEKVFLECVQDMDHENMFWYRQDPGLGLRLIYFSYDVKMKEKGDIPEGYSVSREKKERFSLILESASTNQTSMYLCASSWTSGRASEQYFGPGTRLTVT.

This chain links TRBV11-2 with TRBJ1-4, with 7 bases fitting TRBD1. Losses at the gene ends were 6 bases for V and 4 bases for J; bases not matched to a gene: 11. The CDR3 has 16 residues. Germline V gene data show CDR1 as SGHAT and CDR2 as FQNNGV. This chain's CDR3 is CASRPLRGRSNEKLFF. The DNA of the CDR3 is TGTGCCAGCAGACCACTTAGGGGGCGAAGTAATGAAAAACTGTTTTTT.

The V gene is TRBV7-2, the J gene TRBJ2-7; a weak D match, TRBD1 (5 bases). Germline CDR1 reads SGHTA; CDR2 reads FQGNSA. V was pared by 1 base and J by 0 bases, with 10 bases between. CDR3 length equals 15 residues. This chain's CDR3 is CASSLVSDSSYEQYF. The DNA of the CDR3 is TGTGCCAGCAGCTTAGTCTCTGACAGCTCCTACGAGCAGTACTTC.

J is TRBJ2-1 and V is TRBV28; D is possibly TRBD1 (7 bases). Germline CDR1 reads MDHEN; CDR2 reads SYDVKM. V shed 7 bases and J shed 8 bases, with 21 bases lying between them. CDR3 length: 15 residues. CDR3 protein: CASTLGGGGRDEQFF. CDR3 DNA sequence: TGTGCCAGCACTCTTGGTGGAGGGGGCAGGGATGAGCAGTTCTTC. Based on the CDR3 plus reference TRBV28 and TRBJ2-1, the full variable domain is DVKVTQSSRYLVKRTGEKVFLECVQDMDHENMFWYRQDPGLGLRLIYFSYDVKMKEKGDIPEGYSVSREKKERFSLILESASTNQTSMYLCASTLGGGGRDEQFFGPGTRLTVL.

The chain links TRBV5-5 to TRBJ1-2; D is unresolved. The CDR3 runs to 14 residues. Germline V CDR1 and CDR2: SGHKS, YYEKEE (reference sequence). Between the trimmed V and J ends, which lost 2 bases and 3 bases, there was a span of 11 bases. The CDR3 is CASSFDGLDYGYTF. The CDR3 coding sequence is TGTGCCAGCAGCTTCGATGGCTTGGACTATGGCTACACCTTC.

J is TRBJ1-5 and V is TRBV19; no clear D gene. Germline V lookup: CDR1 LNHDA, CDR2 SQIVND (reference sequence). Trimming shortened V by 5 bases and J by 3 bases, and 8 bases separated the two germline ends. The CDR3 contains 13 residues. CDR3 sequence: CASSWSYNQPQHF. CDR3 bases: TGTGCCAGTAGTTGGTCCTACAATCAGCCCCAGCATTTT.

The V call is TRBV29-1, the J call TRBJ1-2; 10 positions agree with TRBD1. The CDR3 has 15 residues. The germline V gene has CDR1 SQVTM and CDR2 ANQGSEA. J lost 5 bases, V lost 2 bases, and 8 bases had no gene match. DNA for the CDR3: TGCAGCGTTGAAACCGGGACAGGGGTATGGTATGGCTACACCTTC. This sequence encodes CSVETGTGVWYGYTF.

The CDR3, as DNA: TGTGCCAGCAGGCCGACAGGGGGCTTGCATTCACCCCTCCACTTT. The encoded protein is CASRPTGGLHSPLHF. The gene calls are TRBV25-1 and TRBJ1-6; TRBD1 matches 10 bases. Germline V gene data show CDR1 as MGHDK and CDR2 as SYGVNS. V shed 6 bases and J 8 bases; nucleotides not matched to a gene: 7. The CDR3 has 15 residues. Combining the CDR3 with reference TRBV25-1 and TRBJ1-6 gives the whole variable domain EADIYQTPRYLVIGTGKKITLECSQTMGHDKMYWYQQDPGMELHLIHYSYGVNSTEKGDLSSESTVSRIRTEHFPLTLESARPSHTSQYLCASRPTGGLHSPLHFGNGTRLTVT.

This chain uses TRBV6-5 with TRBJ1-3; 7 nucleotides match TRBD1. CDR3 size: 13 residues. CDR1 and CDR2 from the germline V gene are MNHEY and SVGAGI. The V segment lost 10 bases and the J segment 4 bases; nucleotides outside the gene matches: 7. The CDR3 DNA reads TGTGCCACCGAAACAGGGGCCGGAAACACCATATATTTT. This translates into CATETGAGNTIYF.

The chain carries TRBV29-1 and TRBJ2-5, with 7 bases aligning to TRBD1. CDR1 is SQVTM and CDR2 is ANQGSEA in the germline V gene. With 4 bases clipped from V and 3 bases from J, the junction kept 5 bases outside the gene matches. This CDR3 comprises 13 residues. This chain's CDR3 is CSVGETGKETQYF. The CDR3, as DNA: TGCAGCGTTGGGGAGACAGGGAAAGAGACCCAGTACTTC.

The chain has TRBV28 and TRBJ2-5; the D gene is possibly TRBD2 (5 bases). CDR1 is MDHEN and CDR2 is SYDVKM in the germline V gene. The germline V and J ends were trimmed by 5 bases and 5 bases, with 12 bases remaining between them. The CDR3 length is 13 residues. CDR3 amino acids: CASSPTRWETQYF. The CDR3 region has the DNA TGTGCCAGCAGTCCAACTAGGTGGGAGACCCAGTACTTC.

The V and J genes are TRBV9 and TRBJ2-1; no reliable D call. Germline CDR1 and CDR2: SGDLS and YYNGEE. The CDR3 spans 12 residues. Between the trimmed V and J ends, which lost 3 bases and 8 bases, there was a span of 9 bases. CDR3 loop: CASSDSSHEQFF. CDR3 coding DNA: TGTGCCAGCAGCGATAGTTCTCATGAGCAGTTCTTC.

V is TRBV2 and J is TRBJ2-7; D may be TRBD1 (6 bases). This CDR3 is built from 13 residues. Germline V gene lookup returns CDR1 SNHLY and CDR2 FYNNEI. Trimming took 7 bases from V and 2 from J, leaving 12 bases between them. This CDR3 is CASKIDRTYEQYF. Here the CDR3 DNA reads TGTGCCAGCAAGATAGACAGGACCTACGAGCAGTACTTC.

The chain is built from TRBV20-1 and TRBJ2-1; 12 bases agree with TRBD2. The germline V gene encodes CDR1 DFQATT and CDR2 SNEGSKA (reference sequence). V was clipped by 6 bases and J by 5 bases; unmatched bases: 8. The CDR3 covers 15 residues. The CDR3 nucleotides read TGCAGTGCCAGTTCGGCTAGCGGGGGGGACAATGAGCAGTTCTTC. It translates to CSASSASGGDNEQFF.

The chain joins TRBV4-1 to TRBJ2-3, with a weak D call TRBD1 (6 bases). From germline, CDR1 is MGHRA and CDR2 YSYEKL. The CDR3 covers 17 residues. V dropped 1 base and J dropped 0 bases, with 14 bases sitting between them. CDR3 residues: CASSQVRQGLSTDTQYF. CDR3 coding DNA: TGCGCCAGCAGCCAAGTGAGGCAGGGGCTTAGCACAGATACGCAGTATTTT.

This clone has just one count. V gene TRBV7-9 combines with J gene TRBJ2-3, with D hard to call. The length of the CDR3 is 12 residues. Trimming shortened V by 8 bases and J by 1 base, and 7 bases separated the two germline ends. Per germline, CDR1 SEHNR and CDR2 FQNEAQ (reference sequence). The CDR3 sequence: CASRRGTDTQYF. CDR3 in DNA: TGTGCCAGCCGTCGGGGCACAGATACGCAGTATTTT.

This chain links TRBV27 with TRBJ1-2; 10 nucleotides line up with TRBD1. V gave up 8 bases and J gave up 0 bases; unmatched junction bases: 12. The CDR3 covers 17 residues. The germline CDR1 and CDR2 sequences are MNHEY and SMNVEV (reference sequence). The CDR3 bases are TGTGCCAGCCTTAATTTAGGGGACAGGGGAGCTAACTATGGCTACACCTTC. Translated: CASLNLGDRGANYGYTF.

This clone was counted only a few times. The chain links TRBV5-4 to TRBJ2-1; 12 positions agree with TRBD2. The CDR3 totals 15 residues. V trimming: 4 bases; J trimming: 7 bases; junction bases outside the gene matches: 6. The germline CDR1 and CDR2 sequences are SGHNT and YYREEE (reference sequence). The CDR3: CASSRGLAGRNEQFF. The CDR3 DNA reads as TGTGCCAGCAGCAGAGGACTAGCGGGAAGGAATGAGCAGTTCTTC.